This T cell receptor beta chain was captured in a study of shared clonotypes between healthy human individuals. Study-level findings and limits: Relative to memory subsets, naive subsets generally showed larger estimated richness. Sample collection involved blood only; tissue repertoires are likely different.

About this clone itself: The antigen is undetermined. Sequence at one end of the junction differs from germline and may be a read error.

This CDR3 is 15 amino acids long. The germline V gene has CDR1 SGDLS and CDR2 YYNGEE. The table came from immunoSEQ multiplex PCR; TCRdb's copy has only in-frame clones and leaves some out. Found here are under 700,000 clones, approximately 95% of them singletons; the top ten hold 0.11%. CD45RO-negative cells were positively selected for CCR7, leaving out terminally differentiated effector memory CD45RA+ cells. The TCR sequence derives from a woman aged 25 to 45 in good health. The sequencing sample was made of naive CD8+ T cells sorted from blood. V usage is TRBV9 and J usage is TRBJ2-1; TRBD2 agrees at 9 bases. Written as DNA, the CDR3 is TGTGCCAGCAGCTATAGCGGGAGCTCCAACAATGAGCAGTTCTTC. This gives the protein CASSYSGSSNNEQFF.